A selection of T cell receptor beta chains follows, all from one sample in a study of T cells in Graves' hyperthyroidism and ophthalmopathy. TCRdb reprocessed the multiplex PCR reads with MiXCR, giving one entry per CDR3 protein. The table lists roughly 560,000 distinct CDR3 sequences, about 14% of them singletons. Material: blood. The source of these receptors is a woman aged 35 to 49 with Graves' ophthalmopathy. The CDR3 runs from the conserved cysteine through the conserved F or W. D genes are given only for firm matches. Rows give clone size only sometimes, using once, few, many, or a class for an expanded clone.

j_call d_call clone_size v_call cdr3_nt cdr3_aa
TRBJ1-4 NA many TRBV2 TGTGCCAGCAGTGAAAGGGTTGGTAATGAAAAACTGTTTTTT CASSERVGNEKLFF
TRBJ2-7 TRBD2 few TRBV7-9 TGTGCCAGCAGCTCCATAGCGGGAGGCCTCCGGAACTTC CASSSIAGGLRNF
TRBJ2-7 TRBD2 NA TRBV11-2 TGTGCCAGCAGCTTAGATCCCGGGAGGGGGTACGAGCAGTACTTC CASSLDPGRGYEQYF
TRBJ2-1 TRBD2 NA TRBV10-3 TGTGCCATCAGTGACGGTCTAGCGGGATACAATGAGCAGTTCTTC CAISDGLAGYNEQFF
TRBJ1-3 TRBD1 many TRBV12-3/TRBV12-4 TGTGCCAGCAGTCCAGGACAGGGAGTCTCTGGAAACACCATATATTTT CASSPGQGVSGNTIYF
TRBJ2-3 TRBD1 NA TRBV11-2 TGTGCCAGCAGCCAGGGGCAGGGGGCCCTCACAGATACGCAGTATTTT CASSQGQGALTDTQYF
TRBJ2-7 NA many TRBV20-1 TGCAGTGCTATGGGGATCTACGAGCAGTACTTC CSAMGIYEQYF
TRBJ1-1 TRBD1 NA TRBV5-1 TGCGCCAGCAGCCCGGAACCGGGACAGGCAATCAAAGCTTTCTTT CASSPEPGQAIKAFF
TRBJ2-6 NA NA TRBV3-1 TGTGCCAGCAGCCAAGGGGTAGGGGCTGGGGCCAACGTCCTGACTTTC CASSQGVGAGANVLTF
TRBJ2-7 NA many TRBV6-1 TGTGCCAGCAGTGAACAGTTCTCCCGAGACTTCCCATTGGAGCAGTACTTC CASSEQFSRDFPLEQYF
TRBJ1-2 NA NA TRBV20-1 TGCAGTGCTAGAGGTCGGGGGGCGCTGGATGGCTACACCTTC CSARGRGALDGYTF
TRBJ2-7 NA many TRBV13 TGTGCCAGCAGCTTACTCGCGGGCGCGGGCGACGAGCAGTACTTC CASSLLAGAGDEQYF
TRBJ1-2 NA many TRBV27 TGTGCCAGCAGTTTATCATCGGGGGTGATAGGTAATGGCTACACCTTC CASSLSSGVIGNGYTF
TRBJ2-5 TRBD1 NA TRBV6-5 TGTGCCAGCAGTTACCACCGGGACAGAGGACAAGAGACCCAGTACTTC CASSYHRDRGQETQYF
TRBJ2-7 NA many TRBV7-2 TGTGCCAGCAGCTTAATCGGGGGACCCTTCTACGAGCAGTACTTC CASSLIGGPFYEQYF
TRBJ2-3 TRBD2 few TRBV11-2 TGTGCCAGCAGCTTTTCCGGGACTAGTGGCACAGATACGCAGTATTTT CASSFSGTSGTDTQYF
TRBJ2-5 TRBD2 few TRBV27 TGTGCCAGCAGTTATCGAGCGGGGGGGGCTTTACAAGAGACCCAGTACTTC CASSYRAGGALQETQYF
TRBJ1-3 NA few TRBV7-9 TGTGCCAGCAGCTTAGAAGACAGTTACACCATATATTTT CASSLEDSYTIYF
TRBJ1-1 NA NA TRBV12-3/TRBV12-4 TGTGCCAGCAGACCGACGACAGTGAACACTGAAGCTTTCTTT CASRPTTVNTEAFF
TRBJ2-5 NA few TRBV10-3 TGTGCCATCAGTGAGCCGACACTCCAAGAGACCCAGTACTTC CAISEPTLQETQYF
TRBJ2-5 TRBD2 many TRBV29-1 TGCAGCGTTGAGCGAACGGGGGGGGAGACCCAGTACTTC CSVERTGGETQYF
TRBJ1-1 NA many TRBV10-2 TGCGCCAGCAGTGGAATCACACGGGGTACTGAAGCTTTCTTT CASSGITRGTEAFF
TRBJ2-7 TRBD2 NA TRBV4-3 TGCGCCAGCAGCCAAGGGACTAGCGGGCGCTCCTACGAGCAGTACTTC CASSQGTSGRSYEQYF
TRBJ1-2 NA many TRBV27 TGTGCCAGCAGTTATCACGGGTCCTATGGCTACACCTTC CASSYHGSYGYTF
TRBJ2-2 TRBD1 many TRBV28 TGTGCCAGCAGTGCGTGGGACAGGGGGATGGCCGGGGAGCTGTTTTTT CASSAWDRGMAGELFF
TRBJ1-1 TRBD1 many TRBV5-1 TGCGCCAGCAGCGCCCATCCGGGACAGGGGGCAATAAACACTGAAGCTTTCTTT CASSAHPGQGAINTEAFF
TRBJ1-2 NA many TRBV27 TGTGCCAGCAGTCCTGGCCCGGGCCATCCGGGGAATGGCTACACCTTC CASSPGPGHPGNGYTF
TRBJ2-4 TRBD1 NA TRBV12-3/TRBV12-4 TGTGCCAGCAGTCTAGCAGGGGGTAGGAACATTCAGTACTTC CASSLAGGRNIQYF
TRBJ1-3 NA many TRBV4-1 TGCGCCAGCAGCCAAGATAGGGCCGGGACATCTGGAAACACCATATATTTT CASSQDRAGTSGNTIYF
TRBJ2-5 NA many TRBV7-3 TGTGCCAGCAGCCCTTTGGGAGGCGAAGAGACCCAGTACTTC CASSPLGGEETQYF
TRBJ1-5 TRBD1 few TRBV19 TGTGCCAGTAGTCGACAGGGGACTGGCAATCAGCCCCAGCATTTT CASSRQGTGNQPQHF
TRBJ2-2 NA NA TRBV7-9 TGTGCCAGCAGCCCAGGCTCCCACACCGGGGAGCTGTTTTTT CASSPGSHTGELFF
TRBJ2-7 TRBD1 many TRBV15 TGTGCCACCAGCAGAGATCTGGGACAGGGGGCCTACGAGCAGTACTTC CATSRDLGQGAYEQYF
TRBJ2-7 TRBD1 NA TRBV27 TGTGCCAGCAGACCGAAGGGACAGGCCTACGAGCAGTACTTC CASRPKGQAYEQYF
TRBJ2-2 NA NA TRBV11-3 TGTGCCAGCAGCCCGGGGGACAGTGGGGCCGGGGAGCTGTTTTTT CASSPGDSGAGELFF
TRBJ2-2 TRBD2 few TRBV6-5 TGTGCCAGCAGGTATCTAGCGGACAACACCGGGGAGCTGTTTTTT CASRYLADNTGELFF
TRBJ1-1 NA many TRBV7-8 TGTGCCAGCAGCCCGGACATGAACACTGAAGCTTTCTTT CASSPDMNTEAFF
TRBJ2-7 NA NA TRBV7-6 TGTGCCAGCAGACGACCGGGACGGCAGCCCGACGAGCAGTACTTC CASRRPGRQPDEQYF
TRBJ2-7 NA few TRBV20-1 TGCAGTGCTAGTCGAGGGATGAGTGGTTCCTACGAGCAGTACTTC CSASRGMSGSYEQYF
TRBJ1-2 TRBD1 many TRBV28 TGTGCCAGCAGTTTAAGGGGGCGCGCGACAGTCCTTGGCTACACCTTC CASSLRGRATVLGYTF
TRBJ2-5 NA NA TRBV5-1 TGCGCCAGCAGCTTCGGCTTGGAGACCCAGTACTTC CASSFGLETQYF
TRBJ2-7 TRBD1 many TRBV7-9 TGTGCCAGCAGCTTGGACAGGGCCTACGTGGAGCAGTACTTC CASSLDRAYVEQYF
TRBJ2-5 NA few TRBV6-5 TGTGCCAGCGCTTACGGGCAGGGTGGAGAGACCCAGTACTTC CASAYGQGGETQYF
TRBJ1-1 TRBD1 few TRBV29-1 TGCAGCGTAGATACAGGGGCGAACACTGAAGCTTTCTTT CSVDTGANTEAFF
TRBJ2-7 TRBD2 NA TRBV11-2 TGTGCCAGCAGCCCTTTCATGTCTAGCGGGAGGGATCCCTACGAGCAGTACTTC CASSPFMSSGRDPYEQYF
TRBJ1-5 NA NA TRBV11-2 TGTGCCAGCAGCCTTCGCTCGCGGTTCCCGGATCAGCCCCAGCATTTT CASSLRSRFPDQPQHF
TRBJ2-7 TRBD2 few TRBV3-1 TGTGCCAGCAGCCAAGTTCCGGGACTAGCGATTAGGAGCTCCTACGAGCAGTACTTC CASSQVPGLAIRSSYEQYF
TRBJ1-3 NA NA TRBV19 TGTGCCAGTAAAATCGAGTTTTCTGGAAACACCATATATTTT CASKIEFSGNTIYF
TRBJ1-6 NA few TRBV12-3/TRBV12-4 TGTGCCAGCAGTTTTTCTCTAGTGTCACCCCTCCACTTT CASSFSLVSPLHF
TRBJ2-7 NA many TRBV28 TGTGCCAGCAGTTTAAACCATTACGAGCAGTACTTC CASSLNHYEQYF
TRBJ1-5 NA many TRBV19 TGTGCCAGTAGTCCAGGACACACCAATCAGCCCCAGCATTTT CASSPGHTNQPQHF
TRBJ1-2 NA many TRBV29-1 TGCAGCGTCACCACCGGGGCAAACTATGGCTACACCTTC CSVTTGANYGYTF
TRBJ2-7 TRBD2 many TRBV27 TGTGCCAGCAGTTTCAGGACTAGCACCTACGAGCAGTACTTC CASSFRTSTYEQYF
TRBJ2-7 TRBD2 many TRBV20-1 TGCAGTGCTAGAGATGAGGCTAGCGGAAGGCAGTACTTC CSARDEASGRQYF
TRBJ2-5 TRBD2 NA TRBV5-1 TGCGCCAGCAGTTGGGGGACTAGCGGGACCCAGTACTTC CASSWGTSGTQYF